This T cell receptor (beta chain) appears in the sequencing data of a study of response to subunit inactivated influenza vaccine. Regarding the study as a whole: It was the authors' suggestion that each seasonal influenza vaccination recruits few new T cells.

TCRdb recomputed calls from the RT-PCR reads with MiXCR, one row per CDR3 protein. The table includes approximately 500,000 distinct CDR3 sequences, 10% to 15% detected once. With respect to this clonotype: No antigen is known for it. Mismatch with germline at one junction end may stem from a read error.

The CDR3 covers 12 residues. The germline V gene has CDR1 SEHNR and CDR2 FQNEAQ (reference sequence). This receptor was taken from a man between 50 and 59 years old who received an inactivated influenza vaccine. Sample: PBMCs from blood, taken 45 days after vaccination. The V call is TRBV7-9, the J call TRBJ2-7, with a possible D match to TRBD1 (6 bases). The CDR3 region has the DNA TGTTCCAGCAGAGACGGGACAAACGAGCAGTACTTC. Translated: CSSRDGTNEQYF.